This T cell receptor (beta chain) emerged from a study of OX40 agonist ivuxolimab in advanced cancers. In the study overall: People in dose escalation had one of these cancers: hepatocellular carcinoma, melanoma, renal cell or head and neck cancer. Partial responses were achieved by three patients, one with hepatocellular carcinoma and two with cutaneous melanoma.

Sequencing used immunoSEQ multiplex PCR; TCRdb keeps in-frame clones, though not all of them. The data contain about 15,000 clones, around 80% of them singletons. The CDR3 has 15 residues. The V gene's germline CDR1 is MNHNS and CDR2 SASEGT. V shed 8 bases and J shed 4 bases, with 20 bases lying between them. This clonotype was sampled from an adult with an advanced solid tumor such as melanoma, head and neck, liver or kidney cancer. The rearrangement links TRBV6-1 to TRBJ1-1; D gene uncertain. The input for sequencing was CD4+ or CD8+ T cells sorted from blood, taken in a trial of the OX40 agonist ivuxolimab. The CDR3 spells CASFPPGSGGTEAFF. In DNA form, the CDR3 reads TGTGCCAGCTTCCCCCCGGGGAGCGGCGGCACTGAAGCTTTCTTT.